This is a list of T cell receptor beta chains from one sample in a study of shared clonotypes between healthy human individuals. Produced via immunoSEQ multiplex PCR; TCRdb's table is partial and in-frame only. The sample lists around 1,900,000 clones; around 93% were seen once. Sequenced material: naive CD8+ T cells from PBMCs. The receptors here all came from a man between 18 and 35 years old in good health. Some clones in this sample may be carry-over from other donors' samples. CDR3s include the opening cysteine and the closing phenylalanine or tryptophan. The D gene is left open where the match is weak. Size is omitted from some rows. Given values are once, few, many or a class for expanded clones.

>TRBV30|TRBJ2-1|TRBD2|.
TGTGCCTGCCGACAGGGCCTAGCGGGAGTCGGGAATGAGCAGTTCTTC
CACRQGLAGVGNEQFF
>TRBV7-3|TRBJ1-1|.|few
TGTGCCAGCAGCTACAGCGGCAACACTGAAGCTTTCTTT
CASSYSGNTEAFF
>TRBV29-1|TRBJ2-7|.|.
TGCAGCGCTTCGGGCGGGGCCTGGGAGCAGTACTTC
CSASGGAWEQYF
>TRBV9|TRBJ2-2|TRBD1|.
TGTGCCAGCAGCATAGCCGGGACAGCGAACACCGGGGAGCTGTTTTTT
CASSIAGTANTGELFF
>TRBV4-1|TRBJ1-2|.|.
TGCGCCAGCAGCCTACGTCTGGGTTATGGCTACACCTTC
CASSLRLGYGYTF
>TRBV10-2|TRBJ2-5|.|.
TGCGCCAGCAGTGACAGGGAAGAGACCCAGTACTTC
CASSDREETQYF
>TRBV6-5|TRBJ1-5|.|.
TGTGCCAGCAGTTACTGGGCTGGTCAGCCCCAGCATTTT
CASSYWAGQPQHF
>TRBV29-1|TRBJ2-5|TRBD1|once
TGCAGCGTTGGGGGACAGGGAGGCGGGGAGACCCAGTACTTC
CSVGGQGGGETQYF
>TRBV4-1|TRBJ2-1|.|.
TGCGCCAGCAGCCAAACGGGAGAGGCCCTCAATGAGCAGTTCTTC
CASSQTGEALNEQFF
>TRBV28|TRBJ2-1|.|.
TGTGCCAGCAGGATGGCGGCAGGGGACAATGAGCAGTTCTTC
CASRMAAGDNEQFF
>TRBV27|TRBJ2-3|TRBD2|.
TGTGCCAGCTGGCCATTTAGCGGGAGCAGGACAGATACGCAGTATTTT
CASWPFSGSRTDTQYF
>TRBV27|TRBJ1-1|.|.
TGTGCCAGCAAGGTTGACACTGAAGCTTTCTTT
CASKVDTEAFF
>TRBV7-9|TRBJ2-5|TRBD1|.
TGTGCCAGCAGCTTAACGACAGGGGGGCGGACCCAGTACTTC
CASSLTTGGRTQYF
>TRBV9|TRBJ2-7|TRBD1|.
TGTGCCAGCAGCAGGACAGGGGCCGGTTACTACGAGCAGTACTTC
CASSRTGAGYYEQYF
>TRBV9|TRBJ2-2|.|.
TGTGCCAGCAGCGTAGTGGCCGGGGACGGGGAGCTGTTTTTT
CASSVVAGDGELFF
>TRBV10-3|TRBJ1-4|TRBD1|.
TGTGCCATCAGTGAGTCAAACAGGGGGCATGAAAAACTGTTTTTT
CAISESNRGHEKLFF
>TRBV7-9|TRBJ2-1|TRBD2|once
TGTGCCAGCAGCCACGCTCGACTAGCGTTTGAGCAGTTCTTC
CASSHARLAFEQFF
>TRBV19|TRBJ1-2|.|.
TGTGCCAGTCATCCAGGTCCTTCTAACTATGGCTACACCTTC
CASHPGPSNYGYTF
>TRBV30|TRBJ2-3|.|.
TGTGCCTGGAGCGCAATCAGGGGCACAGATACGCAGTATTTT
CAWSAIRGTDTQYF
>TRBV27|TRBJ1-1|.|.
TGTGCCAGCAGAAACGGGCGGACTGAAGCTTTCTTT
CASRNGRTEAFF
>TRBV7-9|TRBJ2-5|.|.
TGTGCCAGCAGCTGGGGGGACCAAGAGACCCAGTACTTC
CASSWGDQETQYF
>TRBV4-3|TRBJ2-3|TRBD2|.
TGCGCCAGCAGCCAATCACTAGCGGGACTAGATACGCAGTATTTT
CASSQSLAGLDTQYF
>TRBV9|TRBJ1-1|TRBD1|few
TGTGCCAGCAGACCCCCGGGACAGGGGAACACTGAAGCTTTCTTT
CASRPPGQGNTEAFF
>TRBV10-1|TRBJ1-1|.|once
TGCGCCAGCAGTGCAGGGCCGGATGAAGCTTTCTTT
CASSAGPDEAFF
>TRBV6-1|TRBJ2-7|.|.
TGTGCCAGCAGAGAACTCGAAGGGTTCAGCTCCTACGAGCAGTACTTC
CASRELEGFSSYEQYF
>TRBV19|TRBJ2-7|.|.
TGTGCCAGTAGTATAGGTAGGACAGCTTCCTACGAGCAGTACTTC
CASSIGRTASYEQYF
>TRBV29-1|TRBJ2-3|TRBD2|.
TGCAGCTTCCAGGTCACTAGCGGATACACAGATACGCAGTATTTT
CSFQVTSGYTDTQYF
>TRBV25-1|TRBJ2-2|TRBD1|.
TGTGCCAGCAGTGATCTGACAGGGTTCACCGGGGAGCTGTTTTTT
CASSDLTGFTGELFF
>TRBV7-9|TRBJ2-3|.|.
TGTGCCAGCAGCCCAGGAACTGTCAGCACAGATACGCAGTATTTT
CASSPGTVSTDTQYF
>TRBV7-9|TRBJ2-7|.|.
TGTGCCAGCAGCTTAGCGGGCGGTTCCTTAGACGAGCAGTACTTC
CASSLAGGSLDEQYF
>TRBV29-1|TRBJ2-7|TRBD1|.
TGCAGCGTAGATGGACAGGGTCCGGGCGAGCAGTACTTC
CSVDGQGPGEQYF
>TRBV7-9|TRBJ1-1|.|.
TGTGCCAGCAGCTTTTTCCAGGGGAACACTGAAGCTTTCTTT
CASSFFQGNTEAFF
>TRBV7-3|TRBJ2-2|TRBD1|.
TGTGCCAGCAGCTCCCGGGACAGGGGAACCGGGGAGCTGTTTTTT
CASSSRDRGTGELFF
>TRBV30|TRBJ2-2|.|.
TGTGCCTGGAGTGTCGGGTACACCGGGGAGCTGTTTTTT
CAWSVGYTGELFF
>TRBV4-3|TRBJ2-7|TRBD2|.
TGCGCCAGCAGCCAAGATCTTTGGGTGAGCGGGGTGGGAGACGAGCAGTACTTC
CASSQDLWVSGVGDEQYF